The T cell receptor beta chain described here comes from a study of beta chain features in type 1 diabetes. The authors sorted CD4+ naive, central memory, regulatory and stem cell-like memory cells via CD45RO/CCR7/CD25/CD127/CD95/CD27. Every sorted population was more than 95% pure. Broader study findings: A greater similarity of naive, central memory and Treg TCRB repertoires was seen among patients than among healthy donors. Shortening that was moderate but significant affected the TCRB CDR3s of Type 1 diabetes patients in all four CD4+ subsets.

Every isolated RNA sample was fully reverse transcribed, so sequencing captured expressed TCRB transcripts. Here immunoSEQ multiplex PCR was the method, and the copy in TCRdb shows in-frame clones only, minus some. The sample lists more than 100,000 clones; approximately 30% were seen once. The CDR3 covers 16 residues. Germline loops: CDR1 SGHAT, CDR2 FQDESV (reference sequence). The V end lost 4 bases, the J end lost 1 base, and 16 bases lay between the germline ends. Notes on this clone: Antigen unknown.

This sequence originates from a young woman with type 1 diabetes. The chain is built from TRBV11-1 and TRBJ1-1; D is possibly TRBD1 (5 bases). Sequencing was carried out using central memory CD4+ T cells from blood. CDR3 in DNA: TGTGCCAGCAGCTCCGGCAACAGGAAGTGGAACACTGAAGCTTTCTTT. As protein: CASSSGNRKWNTEAFF.